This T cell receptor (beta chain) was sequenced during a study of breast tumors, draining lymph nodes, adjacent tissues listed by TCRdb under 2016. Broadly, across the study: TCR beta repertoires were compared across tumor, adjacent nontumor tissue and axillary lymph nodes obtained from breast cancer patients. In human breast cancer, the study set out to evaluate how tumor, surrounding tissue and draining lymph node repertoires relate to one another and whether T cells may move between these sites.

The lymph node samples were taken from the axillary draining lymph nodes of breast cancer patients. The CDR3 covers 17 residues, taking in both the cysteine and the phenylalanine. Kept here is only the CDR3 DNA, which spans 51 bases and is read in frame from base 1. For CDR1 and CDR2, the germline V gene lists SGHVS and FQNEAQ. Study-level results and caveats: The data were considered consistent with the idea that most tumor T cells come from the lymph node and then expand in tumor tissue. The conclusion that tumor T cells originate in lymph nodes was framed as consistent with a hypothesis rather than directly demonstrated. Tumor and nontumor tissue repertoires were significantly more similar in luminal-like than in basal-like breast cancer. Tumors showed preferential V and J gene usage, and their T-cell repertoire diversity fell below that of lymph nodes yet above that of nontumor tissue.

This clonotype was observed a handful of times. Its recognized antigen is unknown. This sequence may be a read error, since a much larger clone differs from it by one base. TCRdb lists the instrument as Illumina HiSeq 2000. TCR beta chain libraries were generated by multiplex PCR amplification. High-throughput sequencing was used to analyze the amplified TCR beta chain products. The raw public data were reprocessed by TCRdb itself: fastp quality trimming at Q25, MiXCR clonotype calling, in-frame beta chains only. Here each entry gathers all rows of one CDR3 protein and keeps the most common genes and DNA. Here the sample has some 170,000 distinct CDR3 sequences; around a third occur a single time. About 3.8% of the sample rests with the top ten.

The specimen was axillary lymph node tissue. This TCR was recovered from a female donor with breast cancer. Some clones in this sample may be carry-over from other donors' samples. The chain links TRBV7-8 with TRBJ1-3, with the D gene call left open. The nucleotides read TGTGCCAGCAGCTTAGCCGGCCGGTTTTACTCTGGAAACCCCATATATTTT. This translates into CASSLAGRFYSGNPIYF.